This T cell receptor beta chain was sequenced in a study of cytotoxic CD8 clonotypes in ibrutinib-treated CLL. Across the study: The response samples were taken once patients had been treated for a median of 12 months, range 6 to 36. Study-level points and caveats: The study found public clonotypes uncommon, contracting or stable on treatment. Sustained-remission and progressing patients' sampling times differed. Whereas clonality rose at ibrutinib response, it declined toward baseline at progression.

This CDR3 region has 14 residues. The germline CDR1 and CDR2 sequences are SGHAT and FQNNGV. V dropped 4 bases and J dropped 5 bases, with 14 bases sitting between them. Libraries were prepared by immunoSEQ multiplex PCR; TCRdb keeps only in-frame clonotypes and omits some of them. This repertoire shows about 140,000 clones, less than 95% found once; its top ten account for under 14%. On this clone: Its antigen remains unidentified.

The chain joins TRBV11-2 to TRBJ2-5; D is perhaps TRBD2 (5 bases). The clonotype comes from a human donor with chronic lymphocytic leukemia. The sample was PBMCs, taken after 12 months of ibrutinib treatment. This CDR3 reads CASSSPRGVETQYF. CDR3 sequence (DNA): TGTGCCAGCAGCTCTCCCCGGGGTGTGGAGACCCAGTACTTC. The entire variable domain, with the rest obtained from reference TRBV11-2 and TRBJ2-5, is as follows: EAGVAQSPRYKIIEKRQSVAFWCNPISGHATLYWYQQILGQGPKLLIQFQNNGVVDDSQLPKDRFSAERLKGVDSTLKIQPAKLEDSAVYLCASSSPRGVETQYFGPGTRLLVL.